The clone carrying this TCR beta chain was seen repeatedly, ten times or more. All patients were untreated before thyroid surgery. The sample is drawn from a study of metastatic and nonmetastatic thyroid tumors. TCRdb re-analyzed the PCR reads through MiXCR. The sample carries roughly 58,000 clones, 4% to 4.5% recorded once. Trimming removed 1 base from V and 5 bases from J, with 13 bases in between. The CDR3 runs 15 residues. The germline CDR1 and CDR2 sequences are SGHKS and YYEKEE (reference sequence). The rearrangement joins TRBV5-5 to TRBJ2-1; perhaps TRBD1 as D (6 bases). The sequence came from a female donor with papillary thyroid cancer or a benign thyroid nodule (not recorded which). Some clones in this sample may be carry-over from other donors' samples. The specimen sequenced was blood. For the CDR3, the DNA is TGTGCCAGCAGCTTGTCGCCAGGGGCCCACAATGAGCAGTTCTTC. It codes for CASSLSPGAHNEQFF. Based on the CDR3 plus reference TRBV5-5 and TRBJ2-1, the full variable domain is DAGVTQSPTHLIKTRGQQVTLRCSPISGHKSVSWYQQVLGQGPQFIFQYYEKEERGRGNFPDRFSARQFPNYSSELNVNALLLGDSALYLCASSLSPGAHNEQFFGPGTRLTVL.